Each of the 26 T cell receptor beta chains below was sequenced from the same sample in a study of blood T cell repertoires in COVID-19. Data came from immunoSEQ multiplex PCR; TCRdb stores just in-frame clones and leaves some out. The sample has 170,000 or so clones, about 80% seen once. Sequencing input: peripheral blood. All receptors derive from a human donor in a cohort sampled during active COVID-19.

The rearrangement links TRBV11-2 to TRBJ1-2; 12 bases agree with TRBD1. Germline trimming cut 1 base from V and 8 bases from J; bases unmatched to any gene: 5. CDR1 SGHAT and CDR2 FQNNGV come from the germline V gene. The CDR3 consists of 15 residues. The chain's CDR3 is CASSLAGQGAEGYTF. In nucleotides, the CDR3 is TGTGCCAGCAGCTTAGCGGGACAGGGGGCAGAGGGCTACACCTTC.

The rearrangement joins TRBV6-6 to TRBJ2-6; 10 bases align to TRBD2. The CDR3 extends over 18 amino acids. Losses at the gene ends were 5 bases for V and 0 bases for J; bases not matched to a gene: 7. Germline loops: CDR1 MNHNY, CDR2 SVGAGI (reference sequence). The CDR3 protein is CASSPIAGGHSGANVLTF. CDR3 nucleotides: TGTGCCAGCAGTCCAATAGCGGGGGGACACTCTGGGGCCAACGTCCTGACTTTC.

The chain couples TRBV5-4 to TRBJ1-5; D uncertain. Germline CDR1 is SGHNT and CDR2 is YYREEE (reference sequence). The CDR3 has 15 residues. Trimming took 2 bases from V and 2 from J, leaving 11 bases between them. The CDR3 region is CASSLSGQGNQPQHF. In nucleotides, the CDR3 is TGTGCCAGCAGCTTAAGCGGGCAGGGCAATCAGCCCCAGCATTTT.

This chain connects TRBV9 to TRBJ1-1; TRBD1 might be the D (6 bases). The CDR3 covers 16 residues. V was cut by 4 bases and J by 0 bases, with 16 bases left in between. From germline, CDR1 is SGDLS and CDR2 YYNGEE. CDR3 residues: CASSPTGGPMNTEAFF. CDR3 coding DNA: TGTGCCAGCAGCCCCACCGGGGGGCCGATGAACACTGAAGCTTTCTTT.

The chain is built from TRBV6-1 and TRBJ1-3, with D tentatively TRBD1 (5 bases). V lost 0 bases and J lost 4, with 13 bases in between. CDR1 is MNHNS and CDR2 is SASEGT in the germline V gene. The CDR3 spans 16 residues. Here the CDR3 DNA reads TGTGCCAGCAGTGAAGCGGGATTAGGGGCAGGAAACACCATATATTTT. Amino acid sequence: CASSEAGLGAGNTIYF.

This rearrangement joins TRBV7-8 to TRBJ2-1; 10 nucleotides align to TRBD1. In germline, CDR1 is SGHVS, CDR2 FQNEAQ. The CDR3 is 12 amino acids. V gave up 5 bases and J gave up 12 bases; unmatched junction bases: 4. CDR3 in DNA: TGTGCCAGCAGCGGGGGACAGGGGCCGCAGTTCTTC. Its protein is CASSGGQGPQFF.

The chain joins TRBV18 to TRBJ2-1; a weak D match, TRBD2 (6 bases). The CDR3 length is 15 residues. The germline V and J ends were trimmed by 2 bases and 1 base, with 9 bases remaining between them. The germline CDR1 and CDR2 sequences are KGHSH and LQKENI. The CDR3 reads CASSPRRESYNEQFF. CDR3 nucleotides: TGTGCCAGCTCACCAAGGAGGGAGTCCTACAATGAGCAGTTCTTC.

Comments on this clone: At one end, the junction sequence differs from germline, possibly due to a read error. V and J are TRBV4-2 and TRBJ1-1, with D unresolved. This CDR3 has 11 residues. Germline assignment: CDR1 LGHNA and CDR2 YNFKEQ. CDR3 in amino acids: CASSQDEELAF. CDR3 sequence (DNA): TGTGCCAGCAGCCAAGATGAGGAATTGGCCTTT.

The chain combines TRBV5-1 with TRBJ1-1, with 11 positions matching TRBD1. The CDR3 contains 13 residues. The germline V gene encodes CDR1 SGHRS and CDR2 YFSETQ. The junction had 2 bases not matched to a gene; V was cut back by 4 bases and J by 6 bases. The CDR3 here is CASSGQGAAEAFF. CDR3 bases: TGCGCCAGCAGCGGACAGGGGGCGGCTGAAGCTTTCTTT. Variable domain in full (rest from reference TRBV5-1 and TRBJ1-1): KAGVTQTPRYLIKTRGQQVTLSCSPISGHRSVSWYQQTPGQGLQFLFEYFSETQRNKGNFPGRFSGRQFSNSRSEMNVSTLELGDSALYLCASSGQGAAEAFFGQGTRLTVV.

V gene TRBV7-2 combines with J gene TRBJ2-3; TRBD2 matches 15 bases. Trimming cost V 5 bases and J 3 bases; bases outside gene matches: 6. This CDR3 spans 17 amino acids. Germline loops: CDR1 SGHTA, CDR2 FQGNSA. The CDR3 reads CASSLGLAGGVTDTQYF. DNA for the CDR3: TGTGCCAGCAGCCTGGGACTAGCGGGAGGTGTTACAGATACGCAGTATTTT. Filled out from reference TRBV7-2 and TRBJ2-3, the complete variable domain reads GAGVSQSPSNKVTEKGKDVELRCDPISGHTALYWYRQSLGQGLEFLIYFQGNSAPDKSGLPSDRFSAERTGGSVSTLTIQRTQQEDSAVYLCASSLGLAGGVTDTQYFGPGTRLTVL.

This sequence joins TRBV5-6 and TRBJ2-3; a possible D gene is TRBD2 (6 bases). V lost 0 bases to trimming and J lost 2 bases, with 13 bases between them. This CDR3 spans 16 amino acids. Germline lookup yields CDR1 SGHDT and CDR2 YYEEEE. In DNA, the CDR3 is TGTGCCAGCAGCTTGGGGCCCGGGACTCACACAGATACGCAGTATTTT. The encoded protein is CASSLGPGTHTDTQYF. Drawing the rest from reference TRBV5-6 and TRBJ2-3, the complete variable domain is DAGVTQSPTHLIKTRGQQVTLRCSPKSGHDTVSWYQQALGQGPQFIFQYYEEEERQRGNFPDRFSGHQFPNYSSELNVNALLLGDSALYLCASSLGPGTHTDTQYFGPGTRLTVL.

The chain is built from TRBV29-1 and TRBJ2-7; the match to TRBD1 covers 8 bases. V shed 5 bases, J shed 6 bases, and the junction held 9 bases outside the gene matches. The length of the CDR3 is 13 residues. The germline CDR1 and CDR2 sequences are SQVTM and ANQGSEA. As DNA, the CDR3 is TGCAGCGTTATCTGGACAGGGTTGATCGAGCAGTACTTC. Translated: CSVIWTGLIEQYF.

J is TRBJ1-4 and V is TRBV7-2; D possibly corresponds to TRBD1 (5 bases). CDR1 is SGHTA and CDR2 is FQGNSA in the germline V gene. The CDR3 spans 15 residues. Trimming stripped 1 base from V and 8 bases from J, with 14 bases between. This CDR3 is CASSLDGGIGEKLFF. In nucleotides, the CDR3 is TGTGCCAGCAGCTTAGACGGGGGGATTGGCGAAAAACTGTTTTTT.

This chain links TRBV6-6 with TRBJ1-2; 7 nucleotides line up with TRBD1. The CDR3 runs 13 residues. The V and J ends lost 7 bases and 6 bases, in that order; junction bases with no gene match: 8. Germline V lookup: CDR1 MNHNY, CDR2 SVGAGI (reference sequence). Here the CDR3 DNA reads TGTGCCAGCAATATTCGACAGGGACATGGCTACACCTTC. Amino acids: CASNIRQGHGYTF.

The rearrangement links TRBV5-8 to TRBJ2-7, with no clear D. V dropped 6 bases and J dropped 2 bases, with 15 bases sitting between them. Germline values: CDR1 SGHTS, CDR2 YDEGEE. This CDR3 contains 14 residues. The CDR3 DNA reads as TGTGCCAGCACCCCGGATACAGTCGCCTACGAGCAGTACTTC. This encodes CASTPDTVAYEQYF.

This clone was found once. V is TRBV7-2 and J is TRBJ1-5; possibly TRBD1 for D (5 bases). CDR1 SGHTA and CDR2 FQGNSA come from the germline V gene. This CDR3 has 15 amino acids. Deletions cut 2 bases from V and 1 base from J, with 9 bases between. CDR3 loop: CASSLWGGSNQPQHF. As DNA, the CDR3 is TGTGCCAGCAGCTTATGGGGGGGGAGCAATCAGCCCCAGCATTTT.

The V call is TRBV5-6, the J call TRBJ1-4, with TRBD1 identical over 7 bases. CDR1 and CDR2 from the germline V gene are SGHDT and YYEEEE. The V and J ends lost 4 bases and 0 bases, in that order; junction bases with no gene match: 9. There are 17 residues in the CDR3. CDR3 residues: CASSLTGVGATNEKLFF. Here the CDR3 DNA reads TGTGCCAGCAGCCTAACAGGGGTAGGAGCAACTAATGAAAAACTGTTTTTT.

This rearrangement joins TRBV7-8 to TRBJ2-6; D is perhaps TRBD1 (6 bases). There are 15 residues in the CDR3. CDR1 and CDR2 from the germline V gene are SGHVS and FQNEAQ. The germline V and J ends were trimmed by 1 base and 12 bases, with 16 bases remaining between them. The CDR3 reads CASSLDRVRGGVLTF. The CDR3 nucleotides read TGTGCCAGCAGCTTAGACAGGGTTAGAGGTGGCGTCCTGACTTTC.

The rearrangement uses TRBV4-2 and TRBJ2-5; D might be TRBD2 (6 bases). V lost 2 bases and J 5 bases, leaving 15 bases between the germline ends. The germline V gene has CDR1 LGHNA and CDR2 YNFKEQ. This CDR3 comprises 15 residues. The CDR3: CASSQSVGSRETQYF. The CDR3, as DNA: TGTGCCAGCAGCCAATCGGTCGGGAGCCGGGAGACCCAGTACTTC.

The chain employs TRBV7-2 and TRBJ2-7, with 10 bases matching TRBD2. V lost 5 bases and J lost 3; bases outside the gene matches: 7. The length of the CDR3 is 15 residues. The germline V gene has CDR1 SGHTA and CDR2 FQGNSA. The CDR3 spells CASSPVAGGGYEQYF. The CDR3 nucleotides are TGTGCCAGCAGCCCCGTAGCGGGGGGAGGCTACGAGCAGTACTTC.

The V gene is TRBV6-5, the J gene TRBJ1-4; 7 nucleotides match TRBD1. CDR3 length equals 15 residues. J lost 3 bases, V lost 1 base, and 2 bases had no gene match. CDR1 is MNHEY, CDR2 SVGAGI, per germline. CDR3 coding DNA: TGTGCCAGCAGTTACTTGGGACAGCCTAATGAAAAACTGTTTTTT. This gives the protein CASSYLGQPNEKLFF.

This clone has a handful of counts. Additional DNA sequences in this sample encode the identical CDR3. J is TRBJ1-2 and V is TRBV7-9; 7 bases are a match to TRBD1. After removal of 5 bases from V and 4 bases from J, the junction contained 1 base not matched to a gene. Looked up from germline, CDR1 is SEHNR and CDR2 is FQNEAQ (reference sequence). The CDR3 length is 12 residues. CDR3 DNA: TGTGCCAGCAGCCGGGACAGCTATGGCTACACCTTC. Its protein is CASSRDSYGYTF.

CDR3 bases: TGTGCCAGCAGTTTAGATTCGGTCAGGGAAGCTTTCTTT. Protein: CASSLDSVREAFF. The chain uses TRBV12-3 or TRBV12-4 and TRBJ1-1; D is unresolved. The CDR3 sequence is 13 residues long. The ends were cut back, 1 base at V and 8 bases at J, with 11 bases in the middle.

The chain uses TRBV11-2 and TRBJ2-7; 14 bases are a match to TRBD2. The CDR3 is 18 amino acids. Germline V lookup: CDR1 SGHAT, CDR2 FQNNGV. Germline trimming cut 6 bases from V and 5 bases from J; bases unmatched to any gene: 15. CDR3 bases: TGTGCCAGCAGTTTAACTTCCGGGACTAGCGGGAGCAGGCACGAGCAGTACTTC. This encodes CASSLTSGTSGSRHEQYF.

The gene calls are TRBV6-5 and TRBJ2-7; 9 bases match TRBD2. The CDR3 runs to 14 residues. CDR1 and CDR2 (germline): MNHEY, SVGAGI. Germline trimming cut 6 bases from V and 0 bases from J; bases unmatched to any gene: 3. In DNA form, the CDR3 reads TGTGCCAGCAGGAGCGGGGGGCTCTCCTACGAGCAGTACTTC. This encodes CASRSGGLSYEQYF.

This clone was seen only a few times. The J gene is TRBJ2-7, the V gene TRBV19; D is ambiguous. The CDR3 loop spans 14 amino acids. The V gene lost 3 bases and the J gene lost 0 bases, with 9 bases spanning the gap. Germline V gene sequence: CDR1 LNHDA, CDR2 SQIVND (reference sequence). CDR3: CASSIRYGSYEQYF. The CDR3 bases are TGTGCCAGTAGTATTCGCTACGGCTCCTACGAGCAGTACTTC.